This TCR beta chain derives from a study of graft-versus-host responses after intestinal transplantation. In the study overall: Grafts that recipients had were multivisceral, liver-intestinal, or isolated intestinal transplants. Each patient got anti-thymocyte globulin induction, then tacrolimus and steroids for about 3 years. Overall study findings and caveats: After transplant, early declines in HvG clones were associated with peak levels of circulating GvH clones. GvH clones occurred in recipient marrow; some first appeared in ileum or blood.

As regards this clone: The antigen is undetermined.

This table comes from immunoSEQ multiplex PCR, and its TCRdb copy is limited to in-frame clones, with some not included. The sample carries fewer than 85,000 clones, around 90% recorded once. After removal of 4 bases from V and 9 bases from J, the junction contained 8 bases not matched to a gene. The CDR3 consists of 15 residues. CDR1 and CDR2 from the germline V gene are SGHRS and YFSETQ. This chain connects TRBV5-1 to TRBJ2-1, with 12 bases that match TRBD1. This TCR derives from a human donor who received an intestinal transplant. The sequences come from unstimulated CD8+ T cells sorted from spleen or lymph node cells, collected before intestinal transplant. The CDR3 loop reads CASSRPGQGAGEQFF. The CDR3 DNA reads TGCGCCAGCAGCCGACCGGGACAGGGGGCAGGTGAGCAGTTCTTC.